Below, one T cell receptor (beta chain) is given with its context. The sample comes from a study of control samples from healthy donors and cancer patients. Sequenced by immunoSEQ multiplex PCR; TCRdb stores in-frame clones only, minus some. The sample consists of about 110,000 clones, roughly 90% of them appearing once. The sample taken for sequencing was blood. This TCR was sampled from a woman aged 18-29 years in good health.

The CDR3 nucleotides read TGTGCCAGCAGTCGCCCGGTGGGGGGAACTGAAAAACTGTTTTTT. It translates to CASSRPVGGTEKLFF. The chain links TRBV28 to TRBJ1-4; D is perhaps TRBD1 (5 bases). This CDR3 comprises 15 residues. From germline, CDR1 is MDHEN and CDR2 SYDVKM. Trimming removed 5 bases at V and 7 bases at J, with 17 bases between.